The source of this TCR beta chain is a study of OX40 agonist ivuxolimab in advanced cancers. On the study more broadly: Prior anti-PD-1, anti-PD-L1 or anti-CTLA-4 therapy did not bar entry, and about 40% had some.

On this clone itself: Its antigen is undetermined.

V was clipped by 5 bases and J by 6 bases, with 12 bases between them. Germline V gene lookup returns CDR1 MDHEN and CDR2 SYDVKM. This CDR3 spans 13 amino acids. Study-level findings and limits: On average, a greater number of expanded clones characterised CD8+ T cells relative to CD4+. Clonal expansion in partial responders at 0.1-3.0 mg/kg ranked among the lowest. Some of the nonresponding patients also showed low levels of normalized T-cell clonal expansion.

Generated by immunoSEQ multiplex PCR, the TCRdb table keeps only in-frame clones and is missing some. The data show tens of thousands of clones, approximately 82% seen once. This sequence was found in an adult with an advanced solid tumor such as melanoma, head and neck, liver or kidney cancer. The V gene is TRBV28, the J gene TRBJ2-3; no firm D call. The sample consisted of CD4+ or CD8+ T cells sorted from blood, taken in a trial of the OX40 agonist ivuxolimab. CDR3 amino acids: CASSAGPVDTQYF. DNA of the CDR3: TGTGCCAGCAGTGCAGGACCGGTTGATACGCAGTATTTT.